A single TCR beta chain is shown here with its context. Clones were read by immunoSEQ multiplex PCR, and TCRdb kept only the in-frame ones, dropping some. Here the sample spans 89,000 or so clones, roughly 91% being singletons. This record belongs to a study of PD-1 blockade in classical Hodgkin lymphoma. Trimming stripped 4 bases from V and 0 bases from J, with 15 bases between. Germline lookup yields CDR1 SGDLS and CDR2 YYNGEE. The CDR3 spans 16 residues. With no exception, relapse followed autologous stem cell transplantation in all patients, and brentuximab vedotin exposure varied. The sequence was obtained from a human donor with classical Hodgkin lymphoma. This sequence joins TRBV9 and TRBJ2-3; the D gene could be TRBD1 or TRBD2 (7 bases each). Material: peripheral blood mononuclear cells (PBMCs), obtained before the second cycle of nivolumab. The CDR3 bases are TGTGCCAGCAGCCCCAGGGGGGGGGCTAGCACAGATACGCAGTATTTT. Encoded protein: CASSPRGGASTDTQYF.